What follows is one T cell receptor (beta chain) and its context. What it binds is not known. These data belong to a study of blood T cells in healthy people across ages. Study in general: Capture by template switching was about one barcoded beta molecule per two T cells. Study-wide findings and caveats: More naive CD4+ cells and higher diversity were found in long-lived than in aged donors. Estimated diversity that came from one million T cells was considered an underestimate.

Alongside a J-beta primer mix, a sample-barcoded 5' primer served in a second PCR lasting about 7 to 11 cycles. TCRdb reprocessed the 5' RACE reads via MiXCR and lists one record per CDR3 protein. The sample consists of about 320,000 distinct CDR3 sequences, 25% to 30% of them appearing once. V lost 1 base and J lost 6, with 13 bases in between. Germline lookup yields CDR1 SGHTA and CDR2 FQGNSA. The CDR3 has 14 residues. This chain connects TRBV7-2 to TRBJ2-7; tentatively, D is TRBD2 (6 bases). The sequence was collected from a woman between 65 and 79 years old in good health. Sequenced sample: blood. The CDR3 nucleotides read TGTGCCAGCAGCTTAGACGCGGGGCGCGGCGAGCAGTACTTC. It codes for CASSLDAGRGEQYF.